This TCR beta chain was identified in a study of graft-versus-host responses after intestinal transplantation. Study-level findings and limits: Individuals carrying graft-donor T cell macrochimerism showed high graft-versus-host to host-versus-graft clonal ratios in allografts. Circulating GvH clone levels at their peak were associated with HvG declines (early post-transplant). Recipient marrow held GvH clones, some first seen in ileum or blood.

Details on this clone: The antigen is undetermined.

Clones were read by immunoSEQ multiplex PCR, and TCRdb kept only the in-frame ones, dropping some. The table shows 77,000 or so clones, with approximately 92% occurring only once. This clonotype originated in a human patient who received an intestinal transplant, so some T cells may come from the graft donor. This material consisted of PBMCs, taken 98 days after intestinal transplantation.

The CDR3 loop is CASSRIPQETQYF. Here the CDR3 DNA reads TGTGCCAGCAGTCGTATACCGCAAGAGACCCAGTACTTC. The chain joins TRBV6-5 to TRBJ2-5; D unresolved. This CDR3 spans 13 amino acids. The ends were cut back, 5 bases at V and 2 bases at J, with 9 bases in the middle. Germline CDR1 reads MNHEY; CDR2 reads SVGAGI.